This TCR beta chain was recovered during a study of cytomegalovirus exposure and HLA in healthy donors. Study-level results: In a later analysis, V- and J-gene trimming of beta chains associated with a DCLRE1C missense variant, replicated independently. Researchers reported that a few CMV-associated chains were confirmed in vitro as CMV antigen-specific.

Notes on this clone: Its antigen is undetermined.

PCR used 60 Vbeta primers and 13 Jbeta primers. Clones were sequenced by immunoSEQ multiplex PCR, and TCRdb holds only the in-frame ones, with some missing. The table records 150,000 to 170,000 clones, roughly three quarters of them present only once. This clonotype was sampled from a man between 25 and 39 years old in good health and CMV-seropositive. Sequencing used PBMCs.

CDR3 in amino acids: CASSPGQGEAFF. The CDR3 DNA follows: TGTGCCAGCAGCCCTGGACAGGGTGAAGCTTTCTTT. The chain recombines TRBV5-4 with TRBJ1-1; 8 bases agree with TRBD1. There are 12 residues in the CDR3. From germline, CDR1 is SGHNT and CDR2 YYREEE (reference sequence). The V gene end was trimmed by 4 bases and the J gene end by 7 bases; junction bases not matched to a gene: 3.